This is a list of T cell receptor beta chains from one sample in a study of a mutant IDH1 vaccine in newly diagnosed glioma. Libraries were prepared by immunoSEQ multiplex PCR; TCRdb keeps only in-frame clonotypes and omits some of them. In the table there are 20,000 to 25,000 clones, 55% to 75% of which are singletons. No antigen is known for these receptors. Here the sequenced sample was peripheral blood mononuclear cells (PBMCs), taken from a glioma patient whose treatment included an IDH1 peptide vaccine. Receptors originate from a man between 18 and 29 years old with glioma. Some clones in this sample may be carry-over from other donors' samples. CDR3s include the opening cysteine and the closing phenylalanine or tryptophan. The D gene is left open where the match is weak. Clone size is stated in some rows and not others, as once, few, many or a class when expanded.

size: .; D: TRBD1; J: TRBJ1-2; V: TRBV19; CDR3: CASTLMDRANYGYTF; DNA: TGTGCCAGTACCTTGATGGACAGGGCGAACTATGGCTACACCTTC
size: .; D: TRBD1; J: TRBJ1-2; V: TRBV7-9; CDR3: CASSLGGTASNYGYTF; DNA: TGTGCCAGCAGCTTGGGCGGGACAGCCTCAAACTATGGCTACACCTTC
size: once; D: .; J: TRBJ1-4; V: TRBV6-6; CDR3: CASSASGTPNEKLFF; DNA: TGTGCCAGCAGTGCTAGCGGGACACCTAATGAAAAACTGTTTTTT
size: .; D: TRBD1; J: TRBJ2-5; V: TRBV6-5; CDR3: CASSYGQGEVETQYF; DNA: TGTGCCAGCAGTTACGGACAGGGGGAGGTGGAGACCCAGTACTTC
size: .; D: .; J: TRBJ2-1; V: TRBV25-1; CDR3: CASSGGHNEQFF; DNA: TGTGCCAGCAGTGGGGGGCACAATGAGCAGTTCTTC
size: once; D: .; J: TRBJ2-1; V: TRBV5-4; CDR3: CASSLWGYEQFF; DNA: TGTGCCAGCAGCTTGTGGGGCTATGAGCAGTTCTTC
size: .; D: .; J: TRBJ1-4; V: TRBV7-9; CDR3: CASSLDAQSSEKLFF; DNA: TGTGCCAGCAGCTTAGACGCACAGTCAAGCGAAAAACTGTTTTTT
size: once; D: .; J: TRBJ1-5; V: TRBV6-6; CDR3: CASSKLSGDQPQHF; DNA: TGTGCCAGCAGTAAGCTTTCAGGGGATCAGCCCCAGCATTTT
size: few; D: TRBD1; J: TRBJ1-3; V: TRBV11-2; CDR3: CASSLEGMAGGSGSGNTIYF; DNA: TGTGCCAGCAGCTTAGAAGGGATGGCAGGGGGTTCAGGGTCTGGAAACACCATATATTTT
size: .; D: TRBD2; J: TRBJ2-3; V: TRBV7-2; CDR3: CASSYGGLAGGTDTQYF; DNA: TGTGCCAGCAGCTACGGAGGACTAGCGGGGGGCACAGATACGCAGTATTTT
size: .; D: .; J: TRBJ2-4; V: TRBV27; CDR3: CASSFGSNAKNIQYF; DNA: TGTGCCAGCAGTTTCGGATCTAATGCCAAAAACATTCAGTACTTC
size: few; D: .; J: TRBJ1-4; V: TRBV19; CDR3: CASSIMGSNEKLFF; DNA: TGTGCCAGTAGTATAATGGGATCAAATGAAAAACTGTTTTTT
size: .; D: .; J: TRBJ1-5; V: TRBV7-9; CDR3: CASSLGYGPHQPQHF; DNA: TGTGCCAGCAGCTTAGGTTATGGGCCCCATCAGCCCCAGCATTTT
size: once; D: TRBD1; J: TRBJ2-5; V: TRBV18; CDR3: CASSPGTGIGETQYF; DNA: TGTGCCAGCTCACCGGGGACAGGGATAGGGGAGACCCAGTACTTC
size: .; D: TRBD2; J: TRBJ2-3; V: TRBV5-1; CDR3: CASSLDVTSARTQYF; DNA: TGCGCCAGCAGCTTGGATGTGACTAGCGCCCGAACGCAGTATTTT
size: .; D: TRBD2; J: TRBJ2-3; V: TRBV4-2; CDR3: CASSPGLGQRGGTDTQYF; DNA: TGTGCCAGCAGCCCCGGACTGGGGCAGCGGGGGGGCACAGATACGCAGTATTTT
size: once; D: .; J: TRBJ2-7; V: TRBV7-9; CDR3: CASSPRTREIEQYF; DNA: TGTGCCAGCAGCCCGAGGACAAGGGAAATCGAGCAGTACTTC
size: few; D: .; J: TRBJ1-1; V: TRBV6-5; CDR3: CASSYGGRTEAFF; DNA: TGTGCCAGCAGTTACGGGGGAAGGACTGAAGCTTTCTTT
size: few; D: .; J: TRBJ1-1; V: TRBV29-1; CDR3: CSVDAGTAEAFF; DNA: TGCAGCGTTGATGCTGGGACGGCTGAAGCTTTCTTT
size: once; D: .; J: TRBJ1-2; V: TRBV7-8; CDR3: CASSTNLPNSDGYTF; DNA: TGTGCCAGCAGCACGAACTTACCAAACAGTGATGGCTACACCTTC
size: .; D: TRBD1; J: TRBJ1-1; V: TRBV18; CDR3: CASSPPGTVNTEAFF; DNA: TGTGCCAGCTCGCCTCCCGGGACAGTGAACACTGAAGCTTTCTTT
size: .; D: .; J: TRBJ2-5; V: TRBV5-4; CDR3: CASSLETGPQETQYF; DNA: TGTGCCAGCAGCTTGGAGACAGGTCCCCAAGAGACCCAGTACTTC
size: .; D: .; J: TRBJ1-1; V: TRBV14; CDR3: CASRSDGNTEAFF; DNA: TGTGCCAGCAGGTCAGATGGGAACACTGAAGCTTTCTTT
size: .; D: TRBD2; J: TRBJ2-7; V: TRBV30; CDR3: CAWREVEDEQYF; DNA: TGTGCCTGGCGGGAGGTAGAGGACGAGCAGTACTTC
size: .; D: .; J: TRBJ2-1; V: TRBV7-6; CDR3: CASSLGRYNEQFF; DNA: TGTGCCAGCAGCTTAGGCCGTTACAATGAGCAGTTCTTC
size: few; D: .; J: TRBJ1-1; V: TRBV6-1; CDR3: CASSEMGMNTEAFF; DNA: TGTGCCAGCAGTGAAATGGGTATGAACACTGAAGCTTTCTTT
size: .; D: .; J: TRBJ1-5; V: TRBV6-1; CDR3: CASMKGWGNQPQHF; DNA: TGTGCCAGCATGAAGGGTTGGGGCAATCAGCCCCAGCATTTT
size: .; D: TRBD2; J: TRBJ2-1; V: TRBV4-1; CDR3: CASSLILAAEQFF; DNA: TGCGCCAGCAGCCTTATACTAGCGGCCGAGCAGTTCTTC
size: few; D: .; J: TRBJ1-1; V: TRBV20-1; CDR3: CSARVFEAFF; DNA: TGCAGTGCTAGAGTTTTCGAAGCTTTCTTT
size: .; D: .; J: TRBJ2-7; V: TRBV30; CDR3: CAWSVSGYEQYF; DNA: TGTGCCTGGAGTGTATCAGGCTACGAGCAGTACTTC
size: few; D: .; J: TRBJ2-2; V: TRBV18; CDR3: CASSPLGGNTGELFF; DNA: TGTGCCAGCTCACCACTGGGAGGAAACACCGGGGAGCTGTTTTTT
size: .; D: TRBD2; J: TRBJ2-7; V: TRBV5-4; CDR3: CASSPLLAGARNEQYF; DNA: TGTGCCAGCAGCCCTCTCTTAGCGGGGGCGAGAAACGAGCAGTACTTC
size: .; D: .; J: TRBJ2-7; V: TRBV4-3; CDR3: CASSQEIEIYEQYF; DNA: TGCGCCAGCAGCCAAGAAATAGAGATATACGAGCAGTACTTC
size: few; D: TRBD1; J: TRBJ1-1; V: TRBV29-1; CDR3: CSVSTGTLLKAFF; DNA: TGCAGCGTATCGACAGGGACCCTCTTAAAAGCTTTCTTT
size: few; D: TRBD2; J: TRBJ2-1; V: TRBV11-2; CDR3: CASRKREAPHSYNEQFF; DNA: TGTGCCAGCAGGAAGCGGGAGGCCCCACACTCCTACAATGAGCAGTTCTTC
size: few; D: .; J: TRBJ1-2; V: TRBV18; CDR3: CASSTTIAQGDYGYTF; DNA: TGTGCCAGCTCAACTACAATCGCTCAGGGTGACTATGGCTACACCTTC
size: .; D: .; J: TRBJ1-6; V: TRBV9; CDR3: CASSVGTEYSPLHF; DNA: TGTGCCAGCAGCGTAGGGACAGAATATTCACCCCTCCACTTT
size: .; D: .; J: TRBJ1-5; V: TRBV5-4; CDR3: CASSPYPGSSGNQPQHF; DNA: TGTGCCAGCAGCCCCTATCCAGGGAGTAGCGGTAATCAGCCCCAGCATTTT
size: once; D: .; J: TRBJ2-5; V: TRBV5-1; CDR3: CASSLGSETQYF; DNA: TGCGCCAGCAGCTTGGGATCAGAGACCCAGTACTTC
size: once; D: .; J: TRBJ2-7; V: TRBV27; CDR3: CASSLWDKSYEQYF; DNA: TGTGCCAGCAGTCTATGGGACAAATCCTACGAGCAGTACTTC
size: .; D: .; J: TRBJ1-5; V: TRBV27; CDR3: CASSPGGNQPQHF; DNA: TGTGCCAGCAGCCCGGGTGGCAATCAGCCCCAGCATTTT
size: .; D: .; J: TRBJ2-7; V: TRBV4-2; CDR3: CASSQGHGSYEQYF; DNA: TGTGCCAGCAGCCAAGGACACGGCTCCTACGAGCAGTACTTC
size: once; D: .; J: TRBJ1-2; V: TRBV6-5; CDR3: CASRPGRRQGYTF; DNA: TGTGCCAGCAGGCCGGGCCGCCGTCAAGGCTACACCTTC
size: .; D: .; J: TRBJ2-7; V: TRBV11-3; CDR3: CASSVGQNYEQYF; DNA: TGTGCCAGCAGCGTCGGACAGAACTACGAGCAGTACTTC
size: .; D: TRBD1; J: TRBJ1-5; V: TRBV5-4; CDR3: CASSFDRDQPQHF; DNA: TGTGCCAGCAGCTTTGACAGGGACCAGCCCCAGCATTTT